Listed below are T cell receptor beta chains from one sample, sequenced in a study of cytomegalovirus exposure and HLA in healthy donors. The assay was immunoSEQ multiplex PCR, and TCRdb's table has in-frame clones only and misses some. This table holds 150,000 to 250,000 clones, roughly 78% found once. What was sequenced was PBMCs. These receptors originate from a woman aged 25 to 45 in good health and CMV-seropositive. The CDR3 runs from the conserved cysteine through the conserved F or W. D genes are given only for firm matches. Expanded clones get a size class; other rows say once, few or many, or leave the size out.

clone_size | j_call | v_call | d_call | cdr3_aa | cdr3_nt
NA | TRBJ2-7 | TRBV5-4 | NA | CASSFSRGNEQYF | TGTGCCAGCAGCTTCTCCAGGGGCAACGAGCAGTACTTC
few | TRBJ1-3 | TRBV25-1 | NA | CASSEQAAGNTIYF | TGTGCCAGCAGTGAACAGGCAGCTGGAAACACCATATATTTT
NA | TRBJ2-2 | TRBV5-1 | TRBD1 | CASSPGQVNTGELFF | TGCGCCAGCAGCCCGGGACAGGTGAACACCGGGGAGCTGTTTTTT
NA | TRBJ2-7 | TRBV10-2 | NA | CASSEPVYEQYF | TGCGCCAGCAGTGAGCCAGTCTACGAGCAGTACTTC
NA | TRBJ2-3 | TRBV5-4 | TRBD2 | CASSLQRGAYDTQYF | TGTGCCAGCAGCCTGCAGCGGGGGGCCTACGATACGCAGTATTTT
NA | TRBJ1-1 | TRBV5-1 | NA | CASSLGSSDSNTEAFF | TGCGCCAGCAGCTTGGGGTCCAGTGACAGTAACACTGAAGCTTTCTTT
NA | TRBJ2-2 | TRBV29-1 | TRBD2 | CSVALAGVLYTGELFF | TGCAGCGTTGCCCTAGCGGGAGTATTGTACACCGGGGAGCTGTTTTTT
once | TRBJ1-2 | TRBV2 | NA | CASSEARIGSTHGYTF | TGTGCCAGCAGTGAAGCGCGCATTGGGAGTACCCATGGCTACACCTTC
NA | TRBJ1-1 | TRBV5-6 | TRBD1 | CASSLNRGLTEAFF | TGTGCCAGCAGCTTGAACAGGGGGCTTACTGAAGCTTTCTTT
NA | TRBJ2-7 | TRBV4-2 | NA | CASGLEAGNYEQYF | TGTGCCAGCGGTCTAGAGGCGGGAAACTACGAGCAGTACTTC
NA | TRBJ1-2 | TRBV6-5 | TRBD1 | CASSRDRERYGYTF | TGTGCCAGCAGCAGGGACAGAGAGAGATATGGCTACACCTTC
NA | TRBJ2-7 | TRBV13 | TRBD1 | CASSPGGQGIGYEQYF | TGTGCCAGCAGCCCAGGGGGACAGGGAATCGGGTACGAGCAGTACTTC
few | TRBJ1-2 | TRBV2 | TRBD1 | CASNRGANYGYTF | TGTGCCAGTAACAGGGGGGCTAACTATGGCTACACCTTC
NA | TRBJ1-6 | TRBV5-1 | NA | CASSSAGGDNSPLHF | TGCGCCAGCAGCTCGGCGGGGGGGGATAATTCACCCCTCCACTTT
few | TRBJ2-7 | TRBV10-3 | NA | CAIRVTSSPYEQYF | TGTGCCATCAGGGTAACTAGCTCCCCCTACGAGCAGTACTTC
NA | TRBJ2-5 | TRBV6-1 | TRBD2 | CASSARAPGGETQYF | TGTGCCAGCAGTGCCCGGGCCCCGGGGGGAGAGACCCAGTACTTC
NA | TRBJ2-1 | TRBV5-4 | NA | CASSPGVGSYNEQFF | TGTGCCAGCAGCCCGGGAGTAGGCTCTTACAATGAGCAGTTCTTC
NA | TRBJ2-5 | TRBV7-2 | TRBD2 | CASGVAGPTRETQYF | TGTGCCAGCGGTGTAGCGGGACCTACGCGAGAGACCCAGTACTTC
few | TRBJ2-7 | TRBV12-5 | TRBD2 | CASGLSREGLYEQYF | TGTGCTAGTGGTTTGTCACGGGAGGGCCTATACGAGCAGTACTTC
NA | TRBJ2-5 | TRBV6-1 | TRBD2 | CATWGGKETQYF | TGTGCCACCTGGGGGGGGAAAGAGACCCAGTACTTC
NA | TRBJ1-1 | TRBV7-2 | NA | CASSLDRGGTEAFF | TGTGCCAGCAGCTTAGACCGGGGGGGAACTGAAGCTTTCTTT
NA | TRBJ2-4 | TRBV10-3 | TRBD2 | CAISESSLRGGFQNIQYF | TGTGCCATCAGTGAGTCGAGCCTTCGCGGGGGTTTTCAAAACATTCAGTACTTC
NA | TRBJ2-7 | TRBV6-1 | TRBD2 | CASSVTSPGYEQYF | TGTGCCAGCAGTGTGACTAGCCCCGGCTACGAGCAGTACTTC
NA | TRBJ2-7 | TRBV7-9 | NA | CASSPSSSYEQYF | TGTGCCAGCAGCCCTTCGAGCTCCTACGAGCAGTACTTC
NA | TRBJ1-2 | TRBV7-8 | TRBD1 | CASSLGQERLYGYTF | TGTGCCAGCAGCTTGGGACAGGAGCGACTATATGGCTACACCTTC
NA | TRBJ2-7 | TRBV13 | TRBD2 | CASRETAGGYHEQYF | TGTGCCAGCCGGGAGACAGCGGGAGGATACCACGAGCAGTACTTC
few | TRBJ2-7 | TRBV4-3 | TRBD1 | CASSQRTGGFDEQYF | TGCGCCAGCAGCCAGCGGACAGGGGGCTTCGACGAGCAGTACTTC
NA | TRBJ1-2 | TRBV7-6 | TRBD1 | CASSLFQGDYGYTF | TGTGCCAGCAGCTTATTTCAGGGGGACTATGGCTACACCTTC
NA | TRBJ1-1 | TRBV7-9 | TRBD1 | CASSWGQGKNTEAFF | TGTGCCAGCAGCTGGGGACAGGGAAAGAACACTGAAGCTTTCTTT
NA | TRBJ2-1 | TRBV7-6 | TRBD2 | CASSLSGRALDEQFF | TGTGCCAGCAGCTTAAGCGGGAGGGCTTTAGATGAGCAGTTCTTC
NA | TRBJ2-2 | TRBV19 | NA | CASSVTGLGGELFF | TGTGCCAGTAGTGTAACAGGGTTGGGCGGGGAGCTGTTTTTT
NA | TRBJ2-1 | TRBV4-1 | TRBD2 | CASSRPGRTSGGGRREQFF | TGCGCCAGCAGCCGCCCGGGAAGGACTAGCGGGGGGGGGCGACGTGAGCAGTTCTTC
NA | TRBJ1-2 | TRBV27 | TRBD1 | CASSPGQGAYGYTF | TGTGCCAGCAGTCCCGGACAGGGGGCCTATGGCTACACCTTC
NA | TRBJ1-5 | TRBV2 | NA | CASSPIGGSNQPQHF | TGTGCCAGCAGTCCTATCGGGGGTAGCAATCAGCCCCAGCATTTT
NA | TRBJ2-6 | TRBV30 | NA | CASSVPVSGANVLTF | TGTGCCTCGAGTGTACCAGTCTCTGGGGCCAACGTCCTGACTTTC
NA | TRBJ2-7 | TRBV5-1 | TRBD2 | CASRQGLAGRSSYEQYF | TGCGCCAGCAGACAGGGACTAGCGGGACGGAGCTCCTACGAGCAGTACTTC
NA | TRBJ1-2 | TRBV20-1 | NA | CSAVGNYGYTF | TGCAGTGCGGTCGGTAACTATGGCTACACCTTC
NA | TRBJ2-5 | TRBV29-1 | TRBD1 | CSEYRGETQYF | TGCAGCGAATACAGGGGTGAGACCCAGTACTTC
NA | TRBJ2-7 | TRBV29-1 | TRBD2 | CSVEQGPSGYEQYF | TGCAGCGTTGAACAGGGCCCTAGCGGCTACGAGCAGTACTTC
NA | TRBJ1-6 | TRBV10-3 | NA | CAINGGDSFSPLHF | TGTGCCATCAATGGGGGCGATTCTTTTTCACCCCTCCACTTT
NA | TRBJ2-1 | TRBV5-4 | NA | CASRGGGGEQFF | TGTGCCAGCCGCGGGGGCGGAGGTGAGCAGTTCTTC
NA | TRBJ1-1 | TRBV5-1 | TRBD1 | CASSLADRGSAEAFF | TGCGCCAGCAGCTTGGCCGACAGGGGAAGTGCTGAAGCTTTCTTT
NA | TRBJ2-7 | TRBV13 | NA | CASSLMDRAPYEQYF | TGTGCCAGCAGCTTAATGGACAGAGCTCCCTACGAGCAGTACTTC
NA | TRBJ1-4 | TRBV4-3 | NA | CASSQDVATNEKLFF | TGCGCCAGCAGCCAAGACGTTGCAACTAATGAAAAACTGTTTTTT
NA | TRBJ1-2 | TRBV4-2 | NA | CASSQGDHRAINYGYTF | TGTGCCAGCAGCCAAGGCGACCACAGGGCGATTAACTATGGCTACACCTTC
NA | TRBJ1-2 | TRBV5-8 | NA | CASSVTGSEGYTF | TGTGCCAGCAGCGTCACAGGGTCAGAAGGCTACACCTTC
NA | TRBJ1-5 | TRBV4-3 | NA | CASSQDNSVRGNQPQHF | TGCGCCAGCAGCCAAGATAACTCTGTCCGGGGCAATCAGCCCCAGCATTTT
NA | TRBJ1-2 | TRBV25-1 | NA | CASLGAGPGYTF | TGTGCCTCCCTAGGGGCTGGTCCTGGCTACACCTTC
NA | TRBJ1-4 | TRBV30 | NA | CAWSLTSGKLFF | TGTGCCTGGAGTCTCACATCGGGAAAACTGTTTTTT
few | TRBJ1-1 | TRBV27 | NA | CASSFLRAGDTEAFF | TGTGCCAGCAGTTTTCTCCGGGCGGGCGACACTGAAGCTTTCTTT
NA | TRBJ1-1 | TRBV5-1 | TRBD1 | CASSLMDRENTEAFF | TGCGCCAGCAGCTTGATGGACAGGGAGAACACTGAAGCTTTCTTT